This T cell receptor (beta chain) was obtained from a study of T cell changes during pregnancy in multiple sclerosis. Trimming left V 2 bases short and J 0 bases short, with 11 bases between. CDR3 length equals 15 residues. Germline V gene data show CDR1 as SGHNT and CDR2 as YYREEE (reference sequence). The method was immunoSEQ multiplex PCR; TCRdb's version includes in-frame clones alone and lacks a portion of them. Counted here are 26,000 or so clones, 75% to 90% occurring once; the ten biggest clones make up roughly 0.6%. The chain links TRBV5-4 to TRBJ1-1, with D maybe TRBD1 (5 bases). Sequences were derived from CD4+ T cells from peripheral blood mononuclear cells, sampled in the first trimester of pregnancy. This clonotype originated in a female donor in good health, enrolled as a control in a pregnancy study. The CDR3 loop reads CASSLGAGMNTEAFF. For the CDR3, the DNA is TGTGCCAGCAGCTTAGGGGCAGGGATGAACACTGAAGCTTTCTTT.